Listed below are T cell receptor beta chains from one sample, sequenced in a study of PD-1 blockade in classical Hodgkin lymphoma. Repertoires were generated with immunoSEQ multiplex PCR, while TCRdb's copy carries only in-frame clones and drops some. Of thousands of clones listed, over 45% are singletons. This specimen consisted of CD8+ T cells from blood, obtained before the fourth cycle of nivolumab. Source of these receptors: a human donor with classical Hodgkin lymphoma. Both conserved end residues are part of each CDR3. D genes are given only for firm matches. Size tells how often a clone was seen (once, few, many) or the class of an expanded clone, and some rows leave it out.

D	size	V	J	CDR3	DNA
.	.	TRBV2	TRBJ1-5	CASSDRPNQPQHF	TGTGCCAGCAGTGATAGACCAAATCAGCCCCAGCATTTT
.	medium-sized	TRBV29-1	TRBJ1-1	CSVGGRDMAFF	TGCAGCGTTGGGGGCCGGGACATGGCTTTCTTT
.	.	TRBV28	TRBJ2-1	CASRPAGTAYNEQFF	TGTGCCAGCAGACCCGCCGGGACTGCCTACAATGAGCAGTTCTTC
TRBD1	.	TRBV16	TRBJ2-7	CASSQDRGDEQYF	TGTGCCAGCAGCCAGGACAGGGGGGACGAGCAGTACTTC
TRBD2	.	TRBV10-3	TRBJ2-7	CAISRLAEISYEQYF	TGTGCCATCAGTAGACTAGCGGAAATCTCCTACGAGCAGTACTTC
.	.	TRBV4-1	TRBJ2-6	CASSQQAISFGSGANVLTF	TGCGCCAGCAGCCAACAGGCTATCTCCTTCGGCTCTGGGGCCAACGTCCTGACTTTC
.	.	TRBV5-6	TRBJ1-1	CASSFMGVEAFF	TGTGCCAGCAGCTTTATGGGGGTTGAAGCTTTCTTT
.	.	TRBV28	TRBJ2-1	CASSYWASGNEQFF	TGTGCCAGCAGCTACTGGGCGTCGGGGAATGAGCAGTTCTTC
.	.	TRBV7-2	TRBJ2-7	CASSLSGRAYEQYF	TGTGCCAGCAGCTTATCCGGGAGAGCGTACGAGCAGTACTTC
.	.	TRBV7-9	TRBJ2-7	CASSLAVGPYEQYF	TGTGCCAGCAGCTTAGCTGTCGGCCCCTACGAGCAGTACTTC
TRBD1	.	TRBV28	TRBJ2-5	CASTGQGGETQYF	TGTGCCAGCACCGGACAGGGAGGAGAGACCCAGTACTTC
.	.	TRBV5-5	TRBJ2-5	CASSSLLSGIKTQYF	TGTGCCAGCAGCTCCCTTTTGTCAGGGATCAAGACCCAGTACTTC
.	few	TRBV4-1	TRBJ1-2	CASSQDELNYGYTF	TGCGCCAGCAGCCAAGATGAGCTTAACTATGGCTACACCTTC
TRBD2	once	TRBV27	TRBJ2-1	CASSLDLAGHNEQFF	TGTGCCAGCAGTCTCGATCTAGCGGGGCACAATGAGCAGTTCTTC
TRBD1	.	TRBV6-5	TRBJ2-7	CASTKIRDRGNEQYF	TGTGCCAGCACCAAGATAAGAGACAGGGGTAATGAGCAGTACTTC
TRBD1	.	TRBV5-8	TRBJ2-7	CASSPAQGDHEQYF	TGTGCCAGCAGCCCGGCGCAGGGGGACCACGAGCAGTACTTC
.	.	TRBV4-1	TRBJ1-1	CASSQAASGMAEAFF	TGCGCCAGCAGCCAGGCTGCCTCAGGGATGGCTGAAGCTTTCTTT
.	.	TRBV2	TRBJ1-1	CASREYDRNTEAFF	TGTGCCAGCAGGGAATATGACAGGAACACTGAAGCTTTCTTT
.	.	TRBV7-9	TRBJ1-2	CASSSSSVSNYGYTF	TGTGCCAGCAGCTCGTCGAGCGTCTCTAACTATGGCTACACCTTC
.	few	TRBV11-3	TRBJ2-2	CASSLILSPGAGELFF	TGTGCCAGCAGCTTAATTCTAAGTCCGGGCGCCGGGGAGCTGTTTTTT
.	.	TRBV7-6	TRBJ2-7	CASSLGSDEQYF	TGTGCCAGCAGCTTAGGGTCAGACGAGCAGTACTTC
TRBD2	.	TRBV15	TRBJ2-7	CATSRDWGTSGSYEQYF	TGTGCCACCAGCAGAGATTGGGGGACTAGCGGTTCATACGAGCAGTACTTC
.	few	TRBV7-8	TRBJ2-7	CASSPSDSYEQYF	TGTGCCAGCAGCCCCTCGGACAGCTACGAGCAGTACTTC
.	medium-sized	TRBV5-1	TRBJ2-5	CASSPDGEQETQYF	TGCGCCAGCAGCCCGGACGGAGAACAAGAGACCCAGTACTTC
.	medium-sized	TRBV11-3	TRBJ2-7	CASSPGGGGYEQYF	TGTGCCAGCAGCCCCGGGGGCGGGGGCTACGAGCAGTACTTC
.	.	TRBV9	TRBJ1-2	CASSAEGYGYTF	TGTGCCAGCAGCGCGGAAGGGTATGGCTACACCTTC
TRBD1	medium-sized	TRBV6-5	TRBJ1-1	CASMRQGTEAFF	TGTGCCAGCATGCGACAGGGGACTGAAGCTTTCTTT
.	.	TRBV28	TRBJ2-7	CASSFRVHSYEQYF	TGTGCCAGCAGTTTTAGGGTGCACTCCTACGAGCAGTACTTC
.	.	TRBV27	TRBJ2-1	CASRVPNNEQFF	TGTGCCAGCAGAGTTCCGAACAATGAGCAGTTCTTC
.	large	TRBV7-3	TRBJ1-1	CASSLEVNTEAFF	TGTGCCAGCAGCTTAGAGGTCAACACTGAAGCTTTCTTT
TRBD1	few	TRBV2	TRBJ1-1	CASSEGTGGANTEAFF	TGTGCCAGCAGTGAGGGGACAGGGGGCGCGAACACTGAAGCTTTCTTT
TRBD2	once	TRBV5-1	TRBJ2-7	CASSLALAGSHEQYF	TGCGCCAGCAGCTTGGCGTTAGCGGGAAGCCACGAGCAGTACTTC
.	.	TRBV27	TRBJ1-5	CASSFVQGQPQHF	TGTGCCAGCAGTTTCGTTCAGGGTCAGCCCCAGCATTTT
.	.	TRBV11-3	TRBJ1-1	CASSLAPGVEAFF	TGTGCCAGCAGCTTAGCACCGGGAGTTGAAGCTTTCTTT
TRBD2	.	TRBV10-3	TRBJ2-1	CASSGGGKTYNEQFF	TGTGCCAGCAGCGGGGGGGGAAAGACCTACAATGAGCAGTTCTTC
TRBD1	.	TRBV2	TRBJ1-2	CASSRGQGADGYTF	TGTGCCAGCAGTCGCGGACAGGGGGCCGATGGCTACACCTTC
.	medium-sized	TRBV4-1	TRBJ1-1	CASSQDREGTEAFF	TGCGCCAGCAGCCAAGACAGGGAGGGGACTGAAGCTTTCTTT
.	.	TRBV15	TRBJ1-5	CATSRDRRPDSNQPQHF	TGTGCCACCAGCAGAGATCGACGGCCCGATAGCAATCAGCCCCAGCATTTT
.	few	TRBV5-5	TRBJ2-7	CASSVSGYEQYF	TGTGCCAGCAGCGTTTCTGGGTACGAGCAGTACTTC
TRBD1	.	TRBV4-2	TRBJ2-4	CASSQGDRENIQYF	TGTGCCAGCAGCCAAGGGGACAGAGAAAACATTCAGTACTTC
.	.	TRBV28	TRBJ2-7	CASSSNTFYEQYF	TGTGCCAGCAGTTCAAATACCTTCTACGAGCAGTACTTC
TRBD1	.	TRBV27	TRBJ2-7	CASSPGQGAYEQYF	TGTGCCAGCAGCCCAGGACAGGGGGCATACGAGCAGTACTTC
.	.	TRBV27	TRBJ2-7	CASSFRGGMREQYF	TGTGCCAGCAGTTTCAGGGGGGGGATGAGGGAGCAGTACTTC
TRBD2	.	TRBV9	TRBJ2-1	CASSPRLAGMNEQFF	TGTGCCAGCAGCCCTCGACTAGCGGGAATGAATGAGCAGTTCTTC
.	few	TRBV21-1	TRBJ2-7	CASSKPRLAFTYEQYF	TGTGCCAGCAGCAAACCCCGGCTAGCGTTCACCTACGAGCAGTACTTC
.	few	TRBV29-1	TRBJ2-7	CSVEEGPSAYEQYF	TGCAGCGTTGAAGAAGGACCGAGCGCCTACGAGCAGTACTTC
.	medium-sized	TRBV7-7	TRBJ1-1	CASSLSMGTEAFF	TGTGCTAGCAGCTTAAGCATGGGCACTGAAGCTTTCTTT
.	.	TRBV5-1	TRBJ2-7	CASTSSAGAYEQYF	TGCGCCAGCACCTCCTCAGCGGGCGCCTACGAGCAGTACTTC
TRBD1	few	TRBV27	TRBJ2-4	CASGPLDRADIQYF	TGTGCCAGCGGACCCCTTGACAGGGCGGACATTCAGTACTTC
TRBD1	.	TRBV5-6	TRBJ1-5	CASSLGGGFNQPQHF	TGTGCCAGCAGCTTGGGAGGGGGCTTCAATCAGCCCCAGCATTTT
.	.	TRBV5-8	TRBJ2-2	CASSLVHADTGELFF	TGTGCCAGCAGCTTGGTACACGCCGACACCGGGGAGCTGTTTTTT
.	.	TRBV4-1	TRBJ2-7	CASSQDWGSGVYEQYF	TGCGCCAGCAGCCAAGATTGGGGTAGCGGAGTTTACGAGCAGTACTTC
TRBD2	.	TRBV7-8	TRBJ2-1	CASSLVAGGGNEQFF	TGTGCCAGCAGCTTAGTAGCGGGAGGTGGTAATGAGCAGTTCTTC
.	.	TRBV28	TRBJ1-6	CASSLNGVYNSPLHF	TGTGCCAGCAGTTTGAACGGAGTCTATAATTCACCCCTCCACTTT
.	.	TRBV11-3	TRBJ1-6	CASSWDPQPLHF	TGTGCCAGCAGCTGGGACCCCCAGCCCCTCCACTTT
.	.	TRBV7-9	TRBJ2-3	CASSLGVASGDLRTDTQYF	TGTGCCAGCAGCCTGGGGGTGGCCAGCGGAGACCTTCGCACAGATACGCAGTATTTT